This T cell receptor beta chain derives from a study of blood T cell repertoires in COVID-19. As for the study in general: The study drew acute and convalescent COVID-19 samples from the United States, Italy and Spain.

This CDR3 contains 15 residues. Germline values: CDR1 KGHDR, CDR2 SFDVKD. The J segment lost 6 bases and the V segment lost 4 bases, leaving 7 bases of the junction unmatched. Sequencing used immunoSEQ multiplex PCR; TCRdb keeps in-frame clones, though not all of them. This sample carries about 410,000 clones, 89% of them seen once, and the ten largest clones take 1.5% to 1.7%. The clonotype comes from a woman in her thirties or forties with COVID-19, enrolled during active disease. The J gene is TRBJ2-3, the V gene TRBV24-1, with 9 bases lining up with TRBD1. Sequences were obtained from peripheral blood. DNA for the CDR3: TGTGCCACCAGTGAATCGGGGACAGGGAGGGATACGCAGTATTTT. Its protein is CATSESGTGRDTQYF.